Described below is a single T cell receptor beta chain sequence and its context. Its antigen is currently unknown. Method: immunoSEQ multiplex PCR; TCRdb's copy keeps in-frame clones and lacks some. The sample has 85,000 to 130,000 clones, around 87% seen once; the top ten hold 2.5% to 4%. With 1 base clipped from V and 0 bases from J, the junction kept 10 bases outside the gene matches. CDR1 SEHNR and CDR2 FQNEAQ come from the germline V gene (reference sequence). The CDR3 runs 19 residues. The data were obtained in a study of T cell responses to AZD1222 COVID-19 vaccine. Overall study findings and caveats: Rises in breadth and depth of Spike-specific TCRs came after two AZD1222 doses. All repertoire sampling was performed exclusively after the peak T cell response. Clonal diversity was possibly underestimated, and white British individuals and females predominated among donors. There were vaccine-associated CD4 TCRs across spike, dominant at 160-218 and 743-854.

The clonotype comes from an adult in good health. The chain carries TRBV7-9 and TRBJ1-5; 9 bases match TRBD1. The sequenced sample was peripheral blood, obtained on day 0 of AZD1222 vaccination. The CDR3 region is CASSLVPTGGWTSNQPQHF. In DNA form, the CDR3 reads TGTGCCAGCAGCTTAGTCCCGACAGGGGGTTGGACTAGCAATCAGCCCCAGCATTTT.